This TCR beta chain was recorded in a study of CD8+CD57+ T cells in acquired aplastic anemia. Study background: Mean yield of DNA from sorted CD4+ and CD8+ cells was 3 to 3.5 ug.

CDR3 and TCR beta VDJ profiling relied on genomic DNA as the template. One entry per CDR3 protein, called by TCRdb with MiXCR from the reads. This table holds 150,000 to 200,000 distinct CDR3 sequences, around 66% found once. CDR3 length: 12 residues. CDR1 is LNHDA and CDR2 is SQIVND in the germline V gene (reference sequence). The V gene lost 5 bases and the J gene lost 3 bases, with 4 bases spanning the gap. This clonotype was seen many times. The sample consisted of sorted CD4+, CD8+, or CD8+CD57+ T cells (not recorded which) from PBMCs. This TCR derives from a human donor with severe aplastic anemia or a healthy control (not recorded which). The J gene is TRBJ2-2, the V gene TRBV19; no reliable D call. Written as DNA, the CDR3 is TGTGCCAGTAGTTCCTACACCGGGGAGCTGTTTTTT. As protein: CASSSYTGELFF.